The 5 T cell receptor beta chains presented below share a single source sample, sequenced in a study of neoadjuvant anti-PD-1 for oral cavity cancer. The sample's time point: after neoadjuvant nivolumab, at surgical resection. TCRdb's copy holds only in-frame clones and misses some; the assay was immunoSEQ multiplex PCR. Among 9,500 to 15,000 clones, 70% to 75% were seen once, and the ten largest hold roughly 2.5%. The material sequenced was PBMCs, taken after nivolumab (anti-PD-1) treatment. These receptors were obtained from a person aged 40 to 85 with oral cavity squamous cell carcinoma.

The V and J genes are TRBV5-1 and TRBJ2-3, with a possible D match to TRBD1 (6 bases). The CDR3 spans 15 residues. Germline values: CDR1 SGHRS, CDR2 YFSETQ. Trimming took off 4 bases at V and 6 bases at J, with 18 bases between the two ends. The CDR3 bases are TGCGCCAGCAGCCCGGGACACGGAAACCGCGATACGCAGTATTTT. Amino acids: CASSPGHGNRDTQYF.

The chain joins TRBV6-6 to TRBJ1-1, with 7 bases identical to TRBD1. Germline-derived CDR1 and CDR2 are MNHNY and SVGAGI (reference sequence). J gave up 11 bases and V 5 bases, and 11 bases lay outside the gene matches. CDR3 length: 13 residues. The CDR3 loop is CASSQRGTVAAFF. The CDR3 DNA reads as TGTGCCAGCAGTCAACGGGGGACAGTGGCCGCTTTCTTT.

The CDR3 here is CASSYGQGAYGANVLTF. CDR3 nucleotide sequence: TGTGCCAGCAGCTACGGACAGGGGGCATATGGGGCCAACGTCCTGACTTTC. V is TRBV11-2 and J is TRBJ2-6; TRBD1 matches at 11 bases. The CDR3 runs to 17 residues. CDR1 SGHAT and CDR2 FQNNGV come from the germline V gene. The trim removed 4 bases at V and 3 bases at J, leaving 5 bases unmatched.

The genes are TRBV11-2 and TRBJ1-1, with 9 bases lining up with TRBD1. CDR3 length: 15 residues. Germline trimming cut 6 bases from V and 6 bases from J; bases unmatched to any gene: 11. The V gene's germline CDR1 is SGHAT and CDR2 FQNNGV. CDR3 bases: TGTGCCAGCAGACGACAGGGGGGAGTAAGGGCTGAAGCTTTCTTT. This codes for CASRRQGGVRAEAFF.

In nucleotides, the CDR3 is TGTGCCTGGAGTGTACAGTTAGGGAATCAGCCCCAGCATTTT. This sequence encodes CAWSVQLGNQPQHF. V and J are TRBV30 and TRBJ1-5, with no clear D. CDR3 length: 14 residues. CDR1 and CDR2 from the germline V gene are GTSNPN and SVGIG (reference sequence). Deletions cut 0 bases from V and 4 bases from J, with 10 bases between.